This TCR beta chain was captured by sequencing in a study of cytomegalovirus exposure and HLA in healthy donors. This CDR3 has 12 residues. Germline values: CDR1 MNHEY, CDR2 SVGAGI. With V trimmed by 7 bases and J by 13 bases, 10 bases remained unmatched. In this sample, this clone turned up once. The PCR had 60 Vbeta and 13 Jbeta primers. TCRdb's copy holds only in-frame clones and misses some; the assay was immunoSEQ multiplex PCR. The table records some 160,000 clones, approximately 79% of them present only once. Sample: PBMCs. V is TRBV6-5 and J is TRBJ1-1, with 9 bases aligning to TRBD1. This sequence originates from a woman aged 30 to 39 in good health and CMV-seronegative. CDR3 sequence: CASTSPGQGVFF. DNA for the CDR3: TGTGCCAGCACCTCACCGGGACAGGGTGTTTTCTTT.